A selection of T cell receptor beta chains follows, all from one sample in a study of blood T cell repertoires in COVID-19. Only in-frame clones appear in the TCRdb table, and some are missing; sequencing was by immunoSEQ multiplex PCR. Of about 460,000 clones listed, approximately 91% are singletons. The sequenced sample was PBMCs or T cells enriched from blood (not recorded which). The source of these receptors is an older woman who had recovered from COVID-19. Each CDR3 is given with its conserved first and last residue.

CDR3aa,j_gene,v_gene
CASSPWDRNSPLHF,TRBJ1-6,TRBV9
CASSHTTGENHQPQHF,TRBJ1-5,TRBV4-1
CASSRLDRRAAGELFF,TRBJ2-2,TRBV5-1
CASSMTGGSGNTIYF,TRBJ1-3,TRBV9
CASSRGQGRTDTQYF,TRBJ2-3,TRBV4-1
CASMPTRGSHGYTF,TRBJ1-2,TRBV6-5
CASSQELARADEKLFF,TRBJ1-4,TRBV4-1
CASSQERGGAYNEQFF,TRBJ2-1,TRBV4-1
CASSQALLASNTGELFF,TRBJ2-2,TRBV4-1
CASSLYSGIDGYTF,TRBJ1-2,TRBV5-1
CASSRQGGNTIYF,TRBJ1-3,TRBV7-9
CASSPLQGSTDTQYF,TRBJ2-3,TRBV4-1
CASSLRTGGIDTQYF,TRBJ2-3,TRBV5-5
CASSYSRDSGNTIYF,TRBJ1-3,TRBV6-5
CASSLSQGTIYF,TRBJ1-3,TRBV12-3/TRBV12-4
CASSPSAGGNEKLFF,TRBJ1-4,TRBV5-1
CASSLQGQGYRAQHF,TRBJ1-5,TRBV10-2
CASSRGQVTF,TRBJ1-2,TRBV12-3/TRBV12-4
CASSAGLAGAYTGELFF,TRBJ2-2,TRBV2
CASSLDPGGSTEAFF,TRBJ1-1,TRBV5-1
CASSLMGGANTEAFF,TRBJ1-1,TRBV19
CASSSTGRGTEFF,TRBJ2-1,TRBV12-3/TRBV12-4
CSGGGSSYEQYF,TRBJ2-7,TRBV29-1
CASSRYLHLDTQYF,TRBJ2-3,TRBV7-9
CASSHQGLNDSPLHF,TRBJ1-6,TRBV4-2
CASRRLGTADEKLFF,TRBJ1-4,TRBV6-5
CASSPTGIPLHF,TRBJ1-6,TRBV27
CASPGTLTGEQFF,TRBJ2-1,TRBV6-5
CASSTDRERHQPQHF,TRBJ1-5,TRBV6-5
CASSEETGSNQPQHF,TRBJ1-5,TRBV2
CASSQTSGGNQYF,TRBJ2-5,TRBV3-1/TRBV3-2
CASSVGLGQASYEQYF,TRBJ2-7,TRBV5-1
CASSEPRGLANEKLFF,TRBJ1-4,TRBV25-1
CASSIARGGNQPQHF,TRBJ1-5,TRBV19
CASSPKARTVSSGANVLTF,TRBJ2-6,TRBV5-1
CASSYRALWDYGYTF,TRBJ1-2,TRBV2